This paragraph covers one T cell receptor (beta chain) sequence. Antigen specificity is unknown. The source of the sample is a study of immune evolution from preneoplasia to lung adenocarcinoma. For the study at large: HLA loss of heterozygosity: under 7.5% AIS, about 15% MIA, about 32% ADC, none AAH.

Profiled with immunoSEQ multiplex PCR; TCRdb holds only in-frame clones, not every one. The table records under 5,000 clones, roughly 76% of them present only once. H&E slides confirmed each diagnosis, reviewed by two pathologists independently. Germline CDR1 and CDR2: MDHEN and SYDVKM. Trimming removed 1 base at V and 5 bases at J, with 4 bases between. The CDR3 has 12 amino acids. Findings and limits, study-wide: Later-stage lesions appeared to have more T cells, more diversity, less clonality. From normal lung to invasive adenocarcinoma, top clone frequencies appeared to decrease.

Sequenced input: FFPE minimally invasive lung adenocarcinoma tissue. This rearrangement joins TRBV28 to TRBJ2-3; no clear D. The source is a person aged 65 to 85 with lung adenocarcinoma. CDR3 nucleotides: TGTGCCAGCAGTTTATCCAGAGATACGCAGTATTTT. Its translation is CASSLSRDTQYF.